These 26 T cell receptor beta chains were all obtained from the same sample, sequenced in a study of cytomegalovirus exposure and HLA in healthy donors. PCR primers comprised 60 Vbeta and 13 Jbeta primers. TCRdb's copy holds only in-frame clones and misses some; the assay was immunoSEQ multiplex PCR. The data hold just under 80,000 clones, with approximately 78% observed a single time. Material: PBMCs. All receptors come from a man aged 40-55 years in good health and CMV-seronegative.

Only a few counts were recorded for this clone. The CDR3, as DNA: TGTGCCAGTACCCCGGGACAGAATCAGCCCCAGCATTTT. Protein sequence: CASTPGQNQPQHF. The rearrangement links TRBV19 to TRBJ1-5, with 7 nucleotides matching TRBD1. This CDR3 spans 13 amino acids. From germline, CDR1 is LNHDA and CDR2 SQIVND (reference sequence). J was trimmed by 4 bases and V by 7 bases; bases with no gene match: 4.

The gene calls are TRBV4-2 and TRBJ1-5; 8 bases are shared with TRBD1. The V gene's germline CDR1 is LGHNA and CDR2 YNFKEQ. CDR3 length equals 15 residues. Trimming cost V 0 bases and J 6 bases; bases outside gene matches: 4. The CDR3 sequence: CASSQDQGQVQPQHF. CDR3 DNA sequence: TGTGCCAGCAGCCAAGATCAGGGACAGGTTCAGCCCCAGCATTTT.

The V gene is TRBV2, the J gene TRBJ1-5; tentatively, D is TRBD1 (6 bases). CDR1 and CDR2 from the germline V gene are SNHLY and FYNNEI. The CDR3 is 12 residues long. Deletions cut 8 bases from V and 3 bases from J, with 8 bases between. CDR3 amino acids: CASGDINQPQHF. The CDR3 bases are TGTGCCAGCGGGGACATCAATCAGCCCCAGCATTTT.

This chain connects TRBV25-1 to TRBJ2-6, with unresolved D. Trimming left V 4 bases short and J 0 bases short, with 10 bases between. The CDR3 sequence is 16 residues long. CDR1 is MGHDK, CDR2 SYGVNS, per germline. The CDR3 loop reads CASSVRGGSGANVLTF. CDR3 nucleotide sequence: TGTGCCAGCAGTGTTCGAGGTGGCTCTGGGGCCAACGTCCTGACTTTC.

A remark on this clone: One junction end disagrees with the germline gene, perhaps due to a read error. V usage is TRBV6-5 and J usage is TRBJ1-4, with a tentative D call TRBD1 (6 bases). CDR1 MNHEY and CDR2 SVGAGI come from the germline V gene. The CDR3 is 15 amino acids. For the CDR3, the DNA is TGTGCCGGCAGTTACTACCAGGGGTCTAATGAAAAACTGTTTTTT. Encoded protein: CAGSYYQGSNEKLFF.

The V gene is TRBV28, the J gene TRBJ1-2; 10 bases match TRBD1. CDR3 length: 17 residues. Trimming removed 5 bases from V and 1 base from J; junction bases left unmatched: 10. Germline V CDR1 and CDR2: MDHEN, SYDVKM. The CDR3 here is CASSPGTGAWSNYGYTF. The CDR3 DNA sequence: TGTGCCAGCAGTCCAGGGACAGGGGCCTGGAGTAACTATGGCTACACCTTC.

The chain uses TRBV7-8 and TRBJ2-7; 10 bases line up with TRBD2. J was trimmed by 4 bases and V by 0 bases; bases with no gene match: 9. The CDR3 is 17 residues long. CDR1 is SGHVS and CDR2 is FQNEAQ in the germline V gene. Here the CDR3 reads CASSLALGSSGRYEQYF. The CDR3 bases are TGTGCCAGCAGCTTAGCGCTCGGGTCTAGCGGGAGATACGAGCAGTACTTC.

The CDR3: CASSFRDSLSGNTIYF. The CDR3, as DNA: TGTGCCAGCAGTTTCCGGGATTCCCTCTCTGGAAACACCATATATTTT. The chain employs TRBV28 and TRBJ1-3; D is undetermined. The CDR3 consists of 16 residues. V lost 3 bases and J lost 0, with 12 bases in between. Germline loops: CDR1 MDHEN, CDR2 SYDVKM.

This chain uses TRBV28 with TRBJ1-1; 8 positions agree with TRBD1. Germline V gene data show CDR1 as MDHEN and CDR2 as SYDVKM. This CDR3 has 16 amino acids. Trimming cost V 5 bases and J 6 bases; bases outside gene matches: 14. CDR3 region: CASSPDRGGGTAEAFF. DNA for the CDR3: TGTGCCAGCAGTCCCGACAGGGGAGGGGGCACGGCTGAAGCTTTCTTT.

In this sample, this clone turned up once. The junction differs from germline at one of its ends, possibly a read error. V gene TRBV25-1 combines with J gene TRBJ2-7; weak D call: TRBD1 (5 bases). Per the germline V gene, CDR1 is MGHDK and CDR2 is SYGVNS. The CDR3 sequence is 16 residues long. The CDR3 sequence is CASSQGVDSNSYDQYF. CDR3 in DNA: TGTGCCAGCAGCCAAGGGGTCGATTCAAATTCCTACGACCAGTACTTC.

With regard to this clone: A junction boundary mismatches the germline segment, possibly from a read error. This same CDR3 is encoded by further DNA sequences in the sample. The V call is TRBV7-9, the J call TRBJ2-7; 10 bases fit TRBD1. This CDR3 contains 15 residues. CDR1 and CDR2 from the germline V gene are SEHNR and FQNEAQ (reference sequence). CDR3 loop: CASSRSGTGALEQYF. In DNA form, the CDR3 reads TGTGCGAGCAGCCGGTCCGGGACAGGGGCCCTCGAGCAGTACTTC.

V and J are TRBV6-5 and TRBJ1-2; D is unresolved. V was trimmed by 6 bases and J by 0 bases, leaving 14 bases between them. The CDR3 runs 15 residues. In germline, CDR1 is MNHEY, CDR2 SVGAGI. The DNA of the CDR3 is TGTGCCAGCAGCACCCCTCAACAAGCTAACTATGGCTACACCTTC. Protein product: CASSTPQQANYGYTF.

Remarks on this clone: This specimen includes other DNA sequences encoding the same CDR3. This sequence joins TRBV5-6 and TRBJ2-7; TRBD2 aligns across 12 bases. Germline values: CDR1 SGHDT, CDR2 YYEEEE. The CDR3 is 18 residues long. The trim removed 3 bases at V and 4 bases at J, leaving 14 bases unmatched. The DNA for the CDR3 is TGTGCCAGCAGCTCCAGACTAGCGGGAGTGGGGGGGCGATACGAGCAGTACTTC. Translated: CASSSRLAGVGGRYEQYF.

The V and J genes are TRBV20-1 and TRBJ2-7; TRBD2 might be the D (6 bases). Germline CDR1 and CDR2: DFQATT and SNEGSKA (reference sequence). CDR3 length: 11 residues. V was cut by 7 bases and J by 7 bases, with 14 bases left in between. In DNA form, the CDR3 reads TGCAGTGTCCGCGGGACGTGGGAGCAGTACTTC. Its protein is CSVRGTWEQYF.

The CDR3 protein is CAINSDWREGFGNEQFF. The CDR3, as DNA: TGTGCCATCAATAGTGATTGGCGGGAGGGGTTCGGGAATGAGCAGTTCTTC. The chain carries TRBV19 and TRBJ2-1; TRBD2 matches at 9 bases. Germline values: CDR1 LNHDA, CDR2 SQIVND (reference sequence). The CDR3 has 17 amino acids. With V trimmed by 10 bases and J by 7 bases, 20 bases remained unmatched.

V and J are TRBV2 and TRBJ2-3, with D hard to call. V was trimmed by 10 bases and J by 7 bases, leaving 24 bases between them. The CDR3 is made up of 15 amino acids. Germline CDR1 is SNHLY and CDR2 is FYNNEI. CDR3 sequence reads: CATIRMGGDGNTQYF. The CDR3 region has the DNA TGTGCCACCATTCGGATGGGTGGAGATGGAAATACGCAGTATTTT.

V usage is TRBV28 and J usage is TRBJ2-7, with TRBD1 identical over 8 bases. Germline V gene lookup returns CDR1 MDHEN and CDR2 SYDVKM. V shed 8 bases and J 2 bases; nucleotides not matched to a gene: 11. CDR3 length: 15 residues. The CDR3 DNA sequence: TGTGCCAGCCTAAAAGCGGCCAGGGGGCCCTACGAGCAGTACTTC. Residues: CASLKAARGPYEQYF. Full variable domain (outside the CDR3, taken from reference TRBV28 and TRBJ2-7): DVKVTQSSRYLVKRTGEKVFLECVQDMDHENMFWYRQDPGLGLRLIYFSYDVKMKEKGDIPEGYSVSREKKERFSLILESASTNQTSMYLCASLKAARGPYEQYFGPGTRLTVT.

The J gene is TRBJ2-7, the V gene TRBV10-1; D remains unclear. Per the germline V gene, CDR1 is WNHNN and CDR2 is SYGVQD (reference sequence). The CDR3 loop spans 17 amino acids. Trimming left V 2 bases short and J 3 bases short, with 20 bases between. The CDR3 DNA sequence: TGCGCCAGCAGTGAGGAAGGCCGACAAGGATTAAACTACGAGCAGTACTTC. This sequence encodes CASSEEGRQGLNYEQYF.

V and J are TRBV10-3 and TRBJ2-1, with 7 nucleotides matching TRBD2. Germline lookup yields CDR1 ENHRY and CDR2 SYGVKD. The CDR3 covers 17 residues. The J segment lost 7 bases and the V segment lost 4 bases, leaving 16 bases of the junction unmatched. DNA for the CDR3: TGTGCCATCAGTGGGCTCGGAGGCGGGAGTGCTCGTAATGAGCAGTTCTTC. Translating it yields CAISGLGGGSARNEQFF.

The V call is TRBV19, the J call TRBJ1-1, with 8 bases identical to TRBD1. Germline CDR1 LNHDA, CDR2 SQIVND (reference sequence). CDR3 length equals 15 residues. The junction had 3 bases not matched to a gene; V was cut back by 3 bases and J by 0 bases. The CDR3 region is CASSIQQGVNTEAFF. Here the CDR3 DNA reads TGTGCCAGTAGTATCCAACAGGGGGTGAACACTGAAGCTTTCTTT.

The genes are TRBV27 and TRBJ2-7; 10 nucleotides match TRBD1. The CDR3 loop spans 15 amino acids. Losses at the gene ends were 4 bases for V and 3 bases for J; bases not matched to a gene: 6. Looked up from germline, CDR1 is MNHEY and CDR2 is SMNVEV (reference sequence). The CDR3: CASSSSDRGNYEQYF. Here the CDR3 DNA reads TGTGCCAGCAGTTCCTCGGACAGGGGGAACTACGAGCAGTACTTC.

This chain uses TRBV6-1 with TRBJ2-1, with D perhaps TRBD1 (5 bases). Trimming took off 4 bases at V and 5 bases at J, with 18 bases between the two ends. The CDR3 sequence is 16 residues long. Per the germline V gene, CDR1 is MNHNS and CDR2 is SASEGT. CDR3 DNA: TGTGCCAGCAGTGCCTGGACACAGGAAGTAAACAATGAGCAGTTCTTC. It specifies CASSAWTQEVNNEQFF.

This clone was detected a few times. The gene calls are TRBV29-1 and TRBJ2-1; TRBD1 aligns across 7 bases. The CDR3 is made up of 13 amino acids. Trimming removed 3 bases from V and 3 bases from J; junction bases left unmatched: 2. Per germline, CDR1 SQVTM and CDR2 ANQGSEA. The CDR3: CSVETGYYNEQFF. CDR3 coding DNA: TGCAGCGTTGAGACAGGGTACTACAATGAGCAGTTCTTC.

CDR3 loop: CASSLGEGLNDEQYF. CDR3 DNA sequence: TGTGCCAGCAGTCTTGGGGAGGGCCTTAACGACGAGCAGTACTTC. The chain links TRBV5-8 to TRBJ2-7; 7 positions match TRBD2. CDR1 SGHTS and CDR2 YDEGEE come from the germline V gene. After removal of 5 bases from V and 5 bases from J, the junction contained 13 bases not matched to a gene. The CDR3 sequence is 15 residues long.

This sequence joins TRBV11-1 and TRBJ2-3; 7 bases match TRBD2. The J segment lost 5 bases and the V segment lost 1 base, leaving 3 bases of the junction unmatched. Germline V lookup: CDR1 SGHAT, CDR2 FQDESV (reference sequence). This CDR3 has 14 residues. The chain's CDR3 is CASSLGASGDTQYF. As DNA, the CDR3 is TGTGCCAGCAGCTTAGGGGCTAGCGGAGATACGCAGTATTTT.

This clone showed up just a few times. The CDR3 DNA is TGCAGCGTTGAAGCTCCAGGGTTGGCCTACGAGCAGTACTTC. Translating gives CSVEAPGLAYEQYF. The chain couples TRBV29-1 to TRBJ2-7, with D maybe TRBD1 (5 bases). The V end was cut by 1 base, the J end by 2 bases, with 12 bases between. Germline CDR1 reads SQVTM; CDR2 reads ANQGSEA. CDR3 size: 14 residues.